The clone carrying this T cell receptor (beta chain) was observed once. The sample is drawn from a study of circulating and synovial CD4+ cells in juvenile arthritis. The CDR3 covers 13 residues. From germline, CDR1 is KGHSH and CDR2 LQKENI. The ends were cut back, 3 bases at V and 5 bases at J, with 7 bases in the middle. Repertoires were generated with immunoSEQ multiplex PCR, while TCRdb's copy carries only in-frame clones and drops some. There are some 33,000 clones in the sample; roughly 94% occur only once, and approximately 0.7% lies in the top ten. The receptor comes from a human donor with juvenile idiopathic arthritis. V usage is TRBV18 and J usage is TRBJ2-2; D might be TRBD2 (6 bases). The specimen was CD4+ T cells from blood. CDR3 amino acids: CASSPGGTGELFF. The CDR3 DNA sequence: TGTGCCAGCTCACCGGGAGGAACCGGGGAGCTGTTTTTT.